Each of the 3 T cell receptor beta chains below was sequenced from the same sample in a study of CD8+ T cells in alopecia areata. RNA was isolated and reverse transcribed to cDNA, the sequencing template. Produced via immunoSEQ multiplex PCR; TCRdb's table is partial and in-frame only. The sample lists 180,000 or so clones; roughly 60% were seen once. Sequenced material: CD4+ T cells sorted from blood, taken at week 0. The receptors shown here come from a human donor with alopecia areata.

The chain joins TRBV5-1 to TRBJ2-2; 8 bases fit TRBD1. The CDR3 is 16 amino acids. Germline loops: CDR1 SGHRS, CDR2 YFSETQ. Germline trimming cut 0 bases from V and 4 bases from J; bases unmatched to any gene: 5. CDR3 loop: CASSLARTGITGELFF. The CDR3 DNA reads as TGCGCCAGCAGCTTGGCCAGGACAGGGATCACCGGGGAGCTGTTTTTT.

The chain employs TRBV11-3 and TRBJ1-1; no clear D. Germline V gives CDR1 SGHNT, CDR2 YENEEA. CDR3 size: 14 residues. With 5 bases removed from V and 0 bases from J, the gap between germline ends came to 10 bases. CDR3 sequence (DNA): TGTGCCAGCAGCGAAAGCGTCCTGAACACTGAAGCTTTCTTT. Translating gives CASSESVLNTEAFF.

This clone has only one observation. This chain joins TRBV2 and TRBJ2-5, with 8 bases lining up with TRBD1. This CDR3 comprises 14 residues. Germline trimming cut 4 bases from V and 5 bases from J; bases unmatched to any gene: 6. Germline CDR1 reads SNHLY; CDR2 reads FYNNEI. The chain's CDR3 is CASSGRTGRETQYF. The CDR3 DNA is TGTGCCAGCAGTGGACGGACAGGGCGGGAGACCCAGTACTTC.